What follows are 8 T cell receptor beta chains derived from one specimen sequenced in a study of T cell therapy after organ transplantation. Method: immunoSEQ multiplex PCR; TCRdb's copy keeps in-frame clones and lacks some. The sample has 15,000 or so clones; roughly 87% are singletons. These receptors lack a known antigen. As to time point: 20-29 weeks after completion of therapy. This material consisted of CD8+ T cells from blood, taken after autologous CMV-specific T cell therapy. The source is a human patient who had received a solid organ transplant and had CMV disease. Some T cells may be supplied by the graft donor.

The chain recombines TRBV7-9 with TRBJ1-2, with TRBD1 matching 7 bases. CDR1 is SEHNR, CDR2 FQNEAQ, per germline (reference sequence). The CDR3 is made up of 15 amino acids. V was clipped by 5 bases and J by 4 bases; unmatched bases: 10. CDR3 amino acids: CASSPPTGPTYGYTF. For the CDR3, the DNA is TGTGCCAGCAGCCCGCCGACAGGGCCCACCTATGGCTACACCTTC.

V usage is TRBV4-3 and J usage is TRBJ1-1; a weak D match, TRBD1 (5 bases). The CDR3 is 16 amino acids. V was trimmed by 1 base and J by 4 bases, leaving 16 bases between them. Germline V gene sequence: CDR1 LGHNA, CDR2 YSLEER. CDR3 DNA sequence: TGCGCCAGCAGCCAAGCCCCGGGACGAGGAGGCACTGAAGCTTTCTTT. Amino acid sequence: CASSQAPGRGGTEAFF.

As concerns this clone: A junction end diverges from the germline sequence, so it may reflect a read error. V is TRBV7-2 and J is TRBJ1-5; maybe TRBD1 (5 bases). Germline CDR1 and CDR2: SGHTA and FQGNSA. The CDR3 is 15 residues long. This CDR3 is CASSLRDGSYQPQHF. CDR3 in DNA: TGTGCCAGCAGCTTACGGGACGGTAGCTATCAGCCCCAGCATTTT.

V is TRBV11-3 and J is TRBJ2-1, with D maybe TRBD1 (5 bases). Between the trimmed V and J ends, which lost 5 bases and 6 bases, there was a span of 14 bases. The CDR3 contains 14 residues. Per germline, CDR1 SGHNT and CDR2 YENEEA. CDR3 nucleotide sequence: TGTGCCAGCAGCCCCGACGCAGGGTTCAATGAGCAGTTCTTC. This encodes CASSPDAGFNEQFF.

This chain connects TRBV27 to TRBJ2-7; D gene ambiguous. Trimming shortened V by 4 bases and J by 3 bases, and 4 bases separated the two germline ends. The CDR3 runs 11 residues. Germline CDR1 reads MNHEY; CDR2 reads SMNVEV (reference sequence). In DNA, the CDR3 is TGTGCCAGCAGTTGGAACTACGAGCAGTACTTC. This translates into CASSWNYEQYF.

The chain recombines TRBV29-1 with TRBJ2-3; TRBD1 matches at 7 bases. CDR3 length: 13 amino acids. J lost 5 bases, V lost 4 bases, and 6 bases had no gene match. Germline CDR1 is SQVTM and CDR2 is ANQGSEA. The CDR3 sequence: CSVVGRGRDTQYF. The CDR3 bases are TGCAGCGTTGTAGGTAGGGGGCGAGATACGCAGTATTTT.

The chain is built from TRBV7-8 and TRBJ1-1; TRBD1 might be the D (6 bases). This CDR3 has 12 amino acids. Germline assignment: CDR1 SGHVS and CDR2 FQNEAQ. Trimming cost V 5 bases and J 6 bases, with 10 bases left between them. The CDR3 bases are TGTGCCAGCAGCGCAGGGGTCCCTGAAGCTTTCTTT. This codes for CASSAGVPEAFF.

This chain links TRBV11-2 with TRBJ2-7; 9 bases line up with TRBD1. With V trimmed by 4 bases and J by 3 bases, 7 bases remained unmatched. The CDR3 loop spans 15 amino acids. The germline V gene encodes CDR1 SGHAT and CDR2 FQNNGV. The DNA for the CDR3 is TGTGCCAGCAGCTACCGGGACAGGGTTTTCTACGAGCAGTACTTC. It encodes CASSYRDRVFYEQYF.